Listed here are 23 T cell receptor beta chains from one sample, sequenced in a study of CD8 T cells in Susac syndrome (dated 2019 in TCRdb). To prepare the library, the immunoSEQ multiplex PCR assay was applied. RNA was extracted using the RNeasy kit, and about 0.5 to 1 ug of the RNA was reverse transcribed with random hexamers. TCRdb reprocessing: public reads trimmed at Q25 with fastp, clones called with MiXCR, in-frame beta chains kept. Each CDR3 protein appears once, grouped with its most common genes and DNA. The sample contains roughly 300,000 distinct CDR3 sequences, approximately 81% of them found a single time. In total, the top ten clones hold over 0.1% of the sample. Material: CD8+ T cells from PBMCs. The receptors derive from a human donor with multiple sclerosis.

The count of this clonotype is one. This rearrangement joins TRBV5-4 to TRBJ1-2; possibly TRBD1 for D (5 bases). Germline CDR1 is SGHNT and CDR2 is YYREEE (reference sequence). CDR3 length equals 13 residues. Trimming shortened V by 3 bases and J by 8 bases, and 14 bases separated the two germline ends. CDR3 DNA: TGTGCCAGCAGCTCATTAGGGGAATTAGGCTACACCTTC. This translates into CASSSLGELGYTF.

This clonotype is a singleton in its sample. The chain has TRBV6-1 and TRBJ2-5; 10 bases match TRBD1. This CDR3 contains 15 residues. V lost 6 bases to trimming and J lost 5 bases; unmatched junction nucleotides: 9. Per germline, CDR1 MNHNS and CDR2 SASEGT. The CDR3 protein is CASRPGQGYLETQYF. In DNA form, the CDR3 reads TGTGCCAGCAGGCCGGGACAGGGGTATTTGGAGACCCAGTACTTC.

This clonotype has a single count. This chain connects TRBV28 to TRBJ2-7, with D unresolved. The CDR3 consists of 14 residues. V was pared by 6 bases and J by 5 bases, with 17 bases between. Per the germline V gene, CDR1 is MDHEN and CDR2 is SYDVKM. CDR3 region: CASRMGSPSNEQYF. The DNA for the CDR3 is TGTGCCAGCAGGATGGGAAGCCCATCTAACGAGCAGTACTTC. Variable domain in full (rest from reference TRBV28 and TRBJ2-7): DVKVTQSSRYLVKRTGEKVFLECVQDMDHENMFWYRQDPGLGLRLIYFSYDVKMKEKGDIPEGYSVSREKKERFSLILESASTNQTSMYLCASRMGSPSNEQYFGPGTRLTVT.

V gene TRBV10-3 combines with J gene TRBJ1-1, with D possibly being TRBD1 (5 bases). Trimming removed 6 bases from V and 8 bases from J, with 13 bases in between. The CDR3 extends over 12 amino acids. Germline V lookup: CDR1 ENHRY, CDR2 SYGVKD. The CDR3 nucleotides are TGTGCCATCAGCACCCCTAACAGGGAAGCTTTCTTT. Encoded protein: CAISTPNREAFF.

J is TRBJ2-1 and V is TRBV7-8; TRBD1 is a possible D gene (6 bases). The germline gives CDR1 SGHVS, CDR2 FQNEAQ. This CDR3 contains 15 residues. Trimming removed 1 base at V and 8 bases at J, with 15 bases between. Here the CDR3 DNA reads TGTGCCAGCAGCTTAGTGGGGACATCAAGCGATGAGCAGTTCTTC. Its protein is CASSLVGTSSDEQFF.

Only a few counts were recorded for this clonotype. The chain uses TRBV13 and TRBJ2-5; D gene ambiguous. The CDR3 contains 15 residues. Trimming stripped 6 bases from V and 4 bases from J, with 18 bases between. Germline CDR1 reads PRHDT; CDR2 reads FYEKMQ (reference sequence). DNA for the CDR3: TGTGCCAGCAGGGGTTCGGATTCCGGCGGAGAGACCCAGTACTTC. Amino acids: CASRGSDSGGETQYF.

In DNA, the CDR3 is TGTGCCAGCAGCTCCGACAGGGCGGGAGAGCAGTTCTTC. Translation: CASSSDRAGEQFF. The J gene is TRBJ2-1, the V gene TRBV28; tentatively, D is TRBD1 (7 bases). Germline loops: CDR1 MDHEN, CDR2 SYDVKM. Trimming removed 6 bases at V and 10 bases at J, with 16 bases between. The CDR3 runs to 13 residues.

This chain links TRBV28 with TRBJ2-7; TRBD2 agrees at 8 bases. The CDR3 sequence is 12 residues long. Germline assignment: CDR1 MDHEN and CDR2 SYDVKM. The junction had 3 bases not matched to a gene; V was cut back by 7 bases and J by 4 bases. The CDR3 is CASKAGEYEQYF. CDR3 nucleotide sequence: TGTGCCAGCAAAGCGGGGGAGTACGAGCAGTACTTC.

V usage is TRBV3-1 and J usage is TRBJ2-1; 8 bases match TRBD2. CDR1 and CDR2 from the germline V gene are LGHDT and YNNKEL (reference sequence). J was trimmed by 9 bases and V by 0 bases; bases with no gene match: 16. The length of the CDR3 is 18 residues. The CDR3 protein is CASSQDWVGPGLESEQFF. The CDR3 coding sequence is TGTGCCAGCAGCCAAGATTGGGTAGGACCGGGACTAGAGTCTGAGCAGTTCTTC.

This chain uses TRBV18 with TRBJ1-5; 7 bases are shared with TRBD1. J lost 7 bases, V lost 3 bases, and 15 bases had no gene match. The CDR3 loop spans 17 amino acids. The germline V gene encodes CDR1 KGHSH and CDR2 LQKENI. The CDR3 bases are TGTGCCAGCTCACCCGGGACAGTACAGAAAGGCTGGCAGCCCCAGCATTTT. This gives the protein CASSPGTVQKGWQPQHF.

The CDR3 region has the DNA TGTGCCAGCAGCTCCCACAGCGGGAGTTTCGTCCACAATGAGCAGTTCTTC. Amino acids: CASSSHSGSFVHNEQFF. The chain couples TRBV7-3 to TRBJ2-1; 8 nucleotides align to TRBD2. CDR1 SGHTA and CDR2 FQGTGA come from the germline V gene. V was clipped by 4 bases and J by 5 bases; unmatched bases: 13. The CDR3 contains 17 residues.

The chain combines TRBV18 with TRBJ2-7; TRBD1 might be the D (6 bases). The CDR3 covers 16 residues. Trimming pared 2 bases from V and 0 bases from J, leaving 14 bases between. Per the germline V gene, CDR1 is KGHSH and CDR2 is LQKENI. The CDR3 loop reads CASSPVLRGISYEQYF. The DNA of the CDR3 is TGTGCCAGCTCACCAGTACTCAGGGGCATCTCCTACGAGCAGTACTTC.

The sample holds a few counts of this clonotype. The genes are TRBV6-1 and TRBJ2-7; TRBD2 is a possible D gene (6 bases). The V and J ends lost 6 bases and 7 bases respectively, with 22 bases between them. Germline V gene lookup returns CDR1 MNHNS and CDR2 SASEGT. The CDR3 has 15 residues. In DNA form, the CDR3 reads TGTGCCAGCAGCTTTAACCGCGGGACCCCGACTGAGCAGTACTTC. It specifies CASSFNRGTPTEQYF.

This CDR3 is CASSLVRTGPGTEAFF. DNA of the CDR3: TGTGCCAGCAGCTTAGTTCGGACAGGTCCGGGGACTGAAGCTTTCTTT. The chain employs TRBV11-2 and TRBJ1-1, with 7 bases lining up with TRBD1. The CDR3 contains 16 residues. Germline assignment: CDR1 SGHAT and CDR2 FQNNGV. Germline trimming cut 1 base from V and 5 bases from J; bases unmatched to any gene: 10.

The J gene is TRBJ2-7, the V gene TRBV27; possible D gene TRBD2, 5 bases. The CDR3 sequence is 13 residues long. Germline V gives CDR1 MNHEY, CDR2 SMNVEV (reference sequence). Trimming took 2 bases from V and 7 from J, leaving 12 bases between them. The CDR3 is CASSLSRSGEQYF. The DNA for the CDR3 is TGTGCCAGCAGTTTAAGTAGATCGGGGGAGCAGTACTTC.

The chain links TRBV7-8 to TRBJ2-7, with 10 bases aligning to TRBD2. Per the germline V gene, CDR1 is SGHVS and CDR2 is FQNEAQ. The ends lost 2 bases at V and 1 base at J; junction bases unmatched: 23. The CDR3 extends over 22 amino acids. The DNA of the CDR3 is TGTGCCAGCAGCTTAATCCCACCTCCGAGCGGGAGGGCCTGGCCCATGTCCTACGAGCAGTACTTC. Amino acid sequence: CASSLIPPPSGRAWPMSYEQYF.

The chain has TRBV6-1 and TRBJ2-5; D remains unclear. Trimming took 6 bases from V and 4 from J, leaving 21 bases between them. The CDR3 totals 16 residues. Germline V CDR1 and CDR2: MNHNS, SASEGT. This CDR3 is CASRAKVGSRRETQYF. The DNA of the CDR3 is TGTGCCAGCAGAGCGAAGGTGGGATCGCGGAGAGAGACCCAGTACTTC.

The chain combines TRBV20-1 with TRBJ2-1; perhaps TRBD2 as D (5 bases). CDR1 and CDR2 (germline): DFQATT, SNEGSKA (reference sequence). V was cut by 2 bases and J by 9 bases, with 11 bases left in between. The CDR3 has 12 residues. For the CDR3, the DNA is TGCAGTGCTAGATGGGAGCGCTTTGAGCAGTTCTTC. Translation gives CSARWERFEQFF.

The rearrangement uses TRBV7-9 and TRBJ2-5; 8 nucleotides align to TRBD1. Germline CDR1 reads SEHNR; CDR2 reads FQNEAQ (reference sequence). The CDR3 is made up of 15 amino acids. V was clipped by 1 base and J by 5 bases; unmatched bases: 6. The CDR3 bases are TGTGCCAGCAGCTTAGAACAGGGGGTCAGGGAGACCCAGTACTTC. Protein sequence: CASSLEQGVRETQYF. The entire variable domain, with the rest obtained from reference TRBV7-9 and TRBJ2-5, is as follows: DTGVSQNPRHKITKRGQNVTFRCDPISEHNRLYWYRQTLGQGPEFLTYFQNEAQLEKSRLLSDRFSAERPKGSFSTLEIQRTEQGDSAMYLCASSLEQGVRETQYFGPGTRLLVL.

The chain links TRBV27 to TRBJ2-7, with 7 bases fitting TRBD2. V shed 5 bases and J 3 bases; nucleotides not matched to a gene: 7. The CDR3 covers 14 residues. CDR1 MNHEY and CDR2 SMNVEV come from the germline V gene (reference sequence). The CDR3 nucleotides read TGTGCCAGCAGTGGGGGGGTGTTGGGCTACGAGCAGTACTTC. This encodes CASSGGVLGYEQYF.

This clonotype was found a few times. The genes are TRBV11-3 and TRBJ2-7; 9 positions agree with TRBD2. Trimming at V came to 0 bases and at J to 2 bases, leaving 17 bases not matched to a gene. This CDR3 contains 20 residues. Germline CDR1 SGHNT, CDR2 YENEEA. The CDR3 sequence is CASSLDFVPIIAGDPYEQYF. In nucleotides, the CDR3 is TGTGCCAGCAGCTTAGATTTCGTACCAATAATAGCGGGAGACCCCTACGAGCAGTACTTC.

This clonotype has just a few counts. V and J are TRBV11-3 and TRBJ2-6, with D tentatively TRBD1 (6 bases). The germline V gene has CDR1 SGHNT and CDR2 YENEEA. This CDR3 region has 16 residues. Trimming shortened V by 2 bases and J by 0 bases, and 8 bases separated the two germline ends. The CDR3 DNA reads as TGTGCCAGCAGCTTAACGGACAGCTCTGGGGCCAACGTCCTGACTTTC. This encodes CASSLTDSSGANVLTF.

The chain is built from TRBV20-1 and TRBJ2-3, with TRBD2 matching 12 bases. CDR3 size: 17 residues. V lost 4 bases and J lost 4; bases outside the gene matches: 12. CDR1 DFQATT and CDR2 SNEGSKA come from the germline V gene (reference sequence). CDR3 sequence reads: CSATWGGTSGPADTQYF. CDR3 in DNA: TGCAGTGCTACTTGGGGGGGGACTAGCGGGCCAGCAGATACGCAGTATTTT.